One sample yielded the 31 T cell receptor beta chains listed below, sequenced in a study of beta chain features in type 1 diabetes. Notes on the study in general: Type 1 diabetes patients had moderately but significantly shorter TCRB CDR3s in all four CD4+ subsets.

Every bit of the isolated RNA underwent reverse transcription, so sequencing read expressed TCRB transcripts. TCRdb's copy holds only in-frame clones and misses some; the assay was immunoSEQ multiplex PCR. The sample holds 600,000 to 700,000 clones, around an eighth seen once. Which antigens these TCRs recognize remains unknown. Source material: naive CD4+ T cells from blood. Receptors were obtained from a man aged 25-45 years with type 1 diabetes.

This chain connects TRBV18 to TRBJ2-7, with D tentatively TRBD1 or TRBD2 (5 bases each). In germline, CDR1 is KGHSH, CDR2 LQKENI. The CDR3 is made up of 13 amino acids. The V and J ends lost 6 bases and 7 bases respectively, with 16 bases between them. CDR3 sequence reads: CASSGDGPGEQYF. CDR3 coding DNA: TGTGCCAGCTCGGGGGATGGGCCCGGGGAGCAGTACTTC.

This chain links TRBV7-9 with TRBJ2-7; 11 bases are a match to TRBD1. Germline assignment: CDR1 SEHNR and CDR2 FQNEAQ (reference sequence). The ends lost 5 bases at V and 0 bases at J; junction bases unmatched: 6. CDR3 length: 16 amino acids. The CDR3, as DNA: TGTGCCAGCAGCCCCCGGGACAGGGGGTTCTCCTACGAGCAGTACTTC. Translation: CASSPRDRGFSYEQYF.

This clone was recorded a few times. V gene TRBV7-2 combines with J gene TRBJ1-5; 7 nucleotides agree with TRBD1. In germline, CDR1 is SGHTA, CDR2 FQGNSA. Losses at the gene ends were 5 bases for V and 7 bases for J; bases not matched to a gene: 11. This CDR3 has 15 residues. Written as DNA, the CDR3 is TGTGCCAGCAGCAGGGGGCCGTCGACTGGACAGCCCCAGCATTTT. It codes for CASSRGPSTGQPQHF.

This clone turned up a few times. This chain connects TRBV7-2 to TRBJ1-5, with D possibly being TRBD1 (6 bases). The CDR3 runs 14 residues. V was trimmed by 4 bases and J by 0 bases, leaving 7 bases between them. Germline CDR1 is SGHTA and CDR2 is FQGNSA. The CDR3 bases are TGTGCCAGCAGCTCACAGGGTAGCAATCAGCCCCAGCATTTT. It is translated as CASSSQGSNQPQHF.

The genes are TRBV4-1 and TRBJ2-3; no firm D call. This CDR3 is 14 amino acids long. V lost 2 bases and J 0 bases, leaving 6 bases between the germline ends. CDR1 MGHRA and CDR2 YSYEKL come from the germline V gene. The CDR3 bases are TGCGCCAGCAGCCAAACTGGTAGCACAGATACGCAGTATTTT. Translated, it gives CASSQTGSTDTQYF.

The chain combines TRBV2 with TRBJ2-1; D is possibly TRBD2 (6 bases). The CDR3 totals 13 residues. Germline CDR1 SNHLY, CDR2 FYNNEI. V lost 5 bases and J lost 4, with 9 bases in between. The DNA for the CDR3 is TGTGCCAGCAGTTCCGGGACTTACAATGAGCAGTTCTTC. It is translated as CASSSGTYNEQFF.

This clone was found a few times. The chain carries TRBV7-2 and TRBJ2-1; 7 bases line up with TRBD1. The germline V gene has CDR1 SGHTA and CDR2 FQGNSA. V shed 1 base, J shed 8 bases, and the junction held 8 bases outside the gene matches. The CDR3 is 15 amino acids. CDR3 region: CASSLEGQLRDEQFF. The CDR3 DNA sequence: TGTGCCAGCAGCTTAGAGGGACAGTTACGGGATGAGCAGTTCTTC.

The rearrangement links TRBV7-2 to TRBJ2-2; the D call may be TRBD1 or TRBD2 (5 bases each). Germline lookup yields CDR1 SGHTA and CDR2 FQGNSA. The CDR3 runs 15 residues. The V and J ends lost 4 bases and 4 bases respectively, with 13 bases between them. In DNA, the CDR3 is TGTGCCAGCAGCTCCCGGGACCGATCCACCGGGGAGCTGTTTTTT. This translates into CASSSRDRSTGELFF.

This clone appeared a few times. The CDR3 region is CASSSGASHQPQHF. CDR3 coding DNA: TGTGCCAGCAGCTCGGGGGCATCCCATCAGCCCCAGCATTTT. The chain carries TRBV6-1 and TRBJ1-5; D might be TRBD1 (6 bases). With 6 bases removed from V and 5 bases from J, the gap between germline ends came to 14 bases. The CDR3 contains 14 residues. The germline V gene has CDR1 MNHNS and CDR2 SASEGT.

The chain employs TRBV11-2 and TRBJ2-3; TRBD1 might be the D (5 bases). V gave up 0 bases and J gave up 4 bases, with 5 bases separating them. This CDR3 contains 13 residues. The V gene's germline CDR1 is SGHAT and CDR2 FQNNGV. The CDR3 sequence is CASSLEGADTQYF. CDR3 DNA: TGTGCCAGCAGCTTAGAAGGGGCAGATACGCAGTATTTT. The full variable domain, with the rest looked up from reference TRBV11-2 and TRBJ2-3, is EAGVAQSPRYKIIEKRQSVAFWCNPISGHATLYWYQQILGQGPKLLIQFQNNGVVDDSQLPKDRFSAERLKGVDSTLKIQPAKLEDSAVYLCASSLEGADTQYFGPGTRLTVL.

The chain uses TRBV7-2 and TRBJ2-7; D unclear. CDR1 is SGHTA, CDR2 FQGNSA, per germline. The CDR3 has 15 residues. Trimming took off 5 bases at V and 5 bases at J, with 19 bases between the two ends. The CDR3 region has the DNA TGTGCCAGCAGCCAAACACCTGGGTGGGGTAACGAGCAGTACTTC. Translation gives CASSQTPGWGNEQYF. The variable domain in full, with the rest retrieved from reference TRBV7-2 and TRBJ2-7, is GAGVSQSPSNKVTEKGKDVELRCDPISGHTALYWYRQSLGQGLEFLIYFQGNSAPDKSGLPSDRFSAERTGGSVSTLTIQRTQQEDSAVYLCASSQTPGWGNEQYFGPGTRLTVT.

The chain has TRBV27 and TRBJ1-5, with D perhaps TRBD1 (5 bases). The CDR3 sequence is 13 residues long. Per germline, CDR1 MNHEY and CDR2 SMNVEV (reference sequence). The V end was cut by 0 bases, the J end by 14 bases, with 14 bases between. CDR3 DNA: TGTGCCAGCAGTTTATCCGTCGGGGGGTGGGAGCATTTT. Encoded protein: CASSLSVGGWEHF.

This clone showed up just a few times. The V call is TRBV2, the J call TRBJ1-1; D not certain. V was trimmed by 4 bases and J by 1 base, leaving 7 bases between them. Per the germline V gene, CDR1 is SNHLY and CDR2 is FYNNEI. The CDR3 contains 13 residues. DNA for the CDR3: TGTGCCAGCAGTGCCGGCACGAACACTGAAGCTTTCTTT. It encodes CASSAGTNTEAFF. Looking up the rest from reference TRBV2 and TRBJ1-1 gives the full variable domain: EPEVTQTPSHQVTQMGQEVILRCVPISNHLYFYWYRQILGQKVEFLVSFYNNEISEKSEIFDDQFSVERPDGSNFTLKIRSTKLEDSAMYFCASSAGTNTEAFFGQGTRLTVV.

A remark on this clone: Possible read error: a much larger clone is one base away. The chain uses TRBV28 and TRBJ2-6, with D unresolved. The germline V gene encodes CDR1 MDHEN and CDR2 SYDVKM. With 4 bases removed from V and 0 bases from J, the gap between germline ends came to 1 base. This CDR3 region has 13 residues. In DNA, the CDR3 is TGTGCCAGCAGTTGCTCTGGGGCCAACGTCCTGACTTTC. It encodes CASSCSGANVLTF.

This chain joins TRBV29-1 and TRBJ2-1, with D perhaps matching TRBD2 (6 bases). Germline V lookup: CDR1 SQVTM, CDR2 ANQGSEA. This CDR3 is 14 amino acids long. V lost 6 bases, J lost 0 bases, and 12 bases lay in between. The CDR3 DNA follows: TGCAGCGTGGGCCGGGACTTCTCCTACAATGAGCAGTTCTTC. Protein product: CSVGRDFSYNEQFF.

V is TRBV29-1 and J is TRBJ1-4; 7 bases align to TRBD1. V was clipped by 2 bases and J by 3 bases; unmatched bases: 6. Looked up from germline, CDR1 is SQVTM and CDR2 is ANQGSEA. CDR3 length: 15 residues. The CDR3 region is CSVEHTGAANEKLFF. The CDR3 DNA reads TGCAGCGTTGAACATACAGGGGCAGCTAATGAAAAACTGTTTTTT.

This chain joins TRBV18 and TRBJ1-2, with 8 nucleotides matching TRBD1. CDR1 and CDR2 (germline): KGHSH, LQKENI. CDR3 length: 15 residues. The ends lost 3 bases at V and 4 bases at J; junction bases unmatched: 7. Here the CDR3 reads CASSPGQELTYGYTF. The CDR3 DNA sequence: TGTGCCAGCTCACCGGGACAGGAGTTGACCTATGGCTACACCTTC.

The chain recombines TRBV2 with TRBJ2-7; maybe TRBD1 (5 bases). CDR3 length: 13 amino acids. CDR1 and CDR2 from the germline V gene are SNHLY and FYNNEI. The V and J ends lost 6 bases and 3 bases respectively, with 12 bases between them. CDR3 protein: CASSFQGNYEQYF. CDR3 nucleotides: TGTGCCAGCAGCTTCCAGGGAAACTACGAGCAGTACTTC.

This clone has only a few counts. The chain recombines TRBV29-1 with TRBJ2-3; D is unclear. CDR1 and CDR2 from the germline V gene are SQVTM and ANQGSEA. This CDR3 contains 11 residues. The germline V and J ends were trimmed by 5 bases and 4 bases, with 7 bases remaining between them. The CDR3 coding sequence is TGCAGCGTTAGACAACCAGATACGCAGTATTTT. Encoded protein: CSVRQPDTQYF.

The chain has TRBV7-6 and TRBJ2-1, with 8 positions matching TRBD1. Trimming cost V 1 base and J 7 bases; bases outside gene matches: 6. CDR1 is SGHVS and CDR2 is FNYEAQ in the germline V gene. The CDR3 consists of 15 residues. The CDR3 coding sequence is TGTGCCAGCAGCTTAGGGACAGGGATGATTAATGAGCAGTTCTTC. Residues: CASSLGTGMINEQFF.

A few counts support this clone. The J gene is TRBJ1-5, the V gene TRBV7-8; 10 positions match TRBD1. The CDR3 runs 14 residues. CDR1 SGHVS and CDR2 FQNEAQ come from the germline V gene. The V gene end was trimmed by 4 bases and the J gene end by 4 bases; junction bases not matched to a gene: 1. In DNA, the CDR3 is TGTGCCAGCAGCTCGGACAGGGGGAATCAGCCCCAGCATTTT. This encodes CASSSDRGNQPQHF.

The chain has TRBV28 and TRBJ2-1; D could derive from TRBD1 or TRBD2 (5 bases each). Germline lookup yields CDR1 MDHEN and CDR2 SYDVKM. The V end lost 5 bases, the J end lost 7 bases, and 12 bases lay between the germline ends. The CDR3 runs 13 residues. The CDR3 DNA is TGTGCCAGCAGTGCCCCCGGGACGAATGAGCAGTTCTTC. It is translated as CASSAPGTNEQFF.

This clone was recorded a few times. The rearrangement links TRBV12-5 to TRBJ1-2; TRBD1 might be the D (6 bases). The CDR3 is made up of 14 amino acids. The germline V and J ends were trimmed by 1 base and 4 bases, with 10 bases remaining between them. Germline values: CDR1 LGHNT, CDR2 FRNRAP. CDR3: CASGLGDTVYGYTF. Written as DNA, the CDR3 is TGTGCTAGTGGTTTGGGGGACACCGTCTATGGCTACACCTTC.

This chain joins TRBV5-1 and TRBJ1-2, with no clear D. Germline V CDR1 and CDR2: SGHRS, YFSETQ. Deletions cut 0 bases from V and 4 bases from J, with 13 bases between. The CDR3 spans 15 residues. CDR3 nucleotides: TGCGCCAGCAGCTTGGGTTACCAGGAGAGCTATGGCTACACCTTC. Amino acid sequence: CASSLGYQESYGYTF.

The sample holds a few counts of this clone. The V and J genes are TRBV18 and TRBJ1-1; no firm D call. CDR3 size: 14 residues. Germline V gene data show CDR1 as KGHSH and CDR2 as LQKENI. V dropped 3 bases and J dropped 8 bases, with 16 bases sitting between them. DNA of the CDR3: TGTGCCAGCTCACCCACCGAGGGCCGTAAAGAAGCTTTCTTT. This translates into CASSPTEGRKEAFF.

This clone was detected a few times. The chain uses TRBV7-9 and TRBJ2-7, with D perhaps assigned TRBD1 or TRBD2 (6 bases each). The germline V gene has CDR1 SEHNR and CDR2 FQNEAQ (reference sequence). The germline V and J ends were trimmed by 1 base and 5 bases, with 15 bases remaining between them. This CDR3 contains 15 residues. This CDR3 is CASSLVPGGHDEQYF. The CDR3 region has the DNA TGTGCCAGCAGCTTAGTACCCGGGGGACACGACGAGCAGTACTTC. The full variable domain, with the rest looked up from reference TRBV7-9 and TRBJ2-7, is DTGVSQNPRHKITKRGQNVTFRCDPISEHNRLYWYRQTLGQGPEFLTYFQNEAQLEKSRLLSDRFSAERPKGSFSTLEIQRTEQGDSAMYLCASSLVPGGHDEQYFGPGTRLTVT.

The chain combines TRBV7-2 with TRBJ1-3; D is possibly TRBD1 (5 bases). Germline loops: CDR1 SGHTA, CDR2 FQGNSA. This CDR3 spans 16 amino acids. The V end lost 6 bases, the J end lost 3 bases, and 18 bases lay between the germline ends. CDR3 loop: CASSQATWGNGNTIYF. CDR3 DNA sequence: TGTGCCAGCAGTCAGGCCACCTGGGGGAATGGAAACACCATATATTTT.

The J gene is TRBJ2-5, the V gene TRBV5-1; the match to TRBD2 covers 13 bases. The CDR3 length is 15 residues. V shed 4 bases, J shed 7 bases, and the junction held 7 bases outside the gene matches. Looked up from germline, CDR1 is SGHRS and CDR2 is YFSETQ. CDR3 sequence: CASSRGTSGERTQYF. CDR3 DNA: TGCGCCAGCAGCCGGGGGACTAGCGGGGAGAGGACCCAGTACTTC.

The rearrangement joins TRBV29-1 to TRBJ2-5, with a weak D call TRBD2 (7 bases). This CDR3 spans 15 amino acids. Germline CDR1 and CDR2: SQVTM and ANQGSEA. The ends were cut back, 2 bases at V and 4 bases at J, with 17 bases in the middle. CDR3 in amino acids: CSVEKTGGWGETQYF. CDR3 bases: TGCAGCGTTGAAAAGACGGGGGGCTGGGGAGAGACCCAGTACTTC.

The table lists this clone with a few counts. The chain employs TRBV6-9 and TRBJ1-2; unclear D gene. The CDR3 is 15 residues long. The V end was cut by 5 bases, the J end by 2 bases, with 15 bases between. Germline lookup yields CDR1 MNHGY and CDR2 SVAAGI. The CDR3 bases are TGTGCCAGCAGTCAACGGGCTGCCGGGAACTATGGCTACACCTTC. It translates to CASSQRAAGNYGYTF.

This chain links TRBV30 with TRBJ2-7, with 10 bases that match TRBD1. The CDR3 sequence is 13 residues long. Per the germline V gene, CDR1 is GTSNPN and CDR2 is SVGIG (reference sequence). V lost 5 bases and J lost 4; bases outside the gene matches: 5. The CDR3 bases are TGTGCCTGGGGGACAGGGGTGTCGTACGAGCAGTACTTC. This gives the protein CAWGTGVSYEQYF.